Each of the 19 T cell receptor beta chains below was sequenced from the same sample in a study of T cells after yellow fever vaccination. TCRdb re-analysed the 5' RACE reads in MiXCR, keeping a single row per CDR3 protein. The sample holds around 100,000 distinct CDR3 sequences, roughly 8.4% seen once. Sequenced here: CD8+ T cells sorted from PBMCs, sampled 45 days after the yellow fever booster vaccination. The source of these receptors is a man aged 25-45 years who received the YFV17D yellow fever vaccine.

At least ten counts were recorded for this clonotype. The J gene is TRBJ1-5, the V gene TRBV12-3 or TRBV12-4; maybe TRBD1 (6 bases). The CDR3 contains 14 residues. Trimming took 8 bases from V and 0 from J, leaving 11 bases between them. The CDR3 region is CASQKGGSNQPQHF. The DNA of the CDR3 is TGTGCCAGCCAAAAGGGGGGTAGCAATCAGCCCCAGCATTTT.

The table lists this clonotype with a few counts. The rearrangement links TRBV6-2 or TRBV6-3 to TRBJ2-7; no reliable D call. Germline V gene lookup returns CDR1 MNHEY and CDR2 SVGEGT. The CDR3 is 14 residues long. V was shortened by 5 bases and J by 3 bases, with 14 bases between the two germline ends. CDR3 residues: CASSLAPENYEQYF. DNA of the CDR3: TGTGCCAGCAGTCTCGCGCCTGAAAACTACGAGCAGTACTTC.

This clonotype occurred many times. The V gene is TRBV27, the J gene TRBJ2-7; 8 bases are shared with TRBD1. CDR3 length: 14 amino acids. Germline V gene sequence: CDR1 MNHEY, CDR2 SMNVEV (reference sequence). Germline trimming cut 5 bases from V and 5 bases from J; bases unmatched to any gene: 8. The CDR3 DNA follows: TGTGCCAGCAGTGTAGACAGGGGTGTCCACGAGCAGTACTTC. This encodes CASSVDRGVHEQYF.

This clonotype was found many times. Here the CDR3 reads CASSYQANPYNEQFF. As DNA, the CDR3 is TGTGCCAGCAGTTACCAAGCTAATCCCTACAATGAGCAGTTCTTC. The V gene is TRBV6-2 or TRBV6-3, the J gene TRBJ2-1; D gene ambiguous. From germline, CDR1 is MNHEY and CDR2 SVGEGT. Trimming removed 2 bases from V and 2 bases from J, with 10 bases in between. The CDR3 length is 15 residues.

The table lists this clonotype with a few counts. The chain employs TRBV12-5 and TRBJ2-5, with 8 bases aligning to TRBD1. Germline V gene data show CDR1 as LGHNT and CDR2 as FRNRAP. The CDR3 sequence is 14 residues long. After removal of 5 bases from V and 3 bases from J, the junction contained 5 bases not matched to a gene. CDR3 nucleotide sequence: TGTGCTAGTGGTCCACCGGACAGGGAAGAGACCCAGTACTTC. Translation gives CASGPPDREETQYF. Drawing the rest from reference TRBV12-5 and TRBJ2-5, the complete variable domain is DARVTQTPRHKVTEMGQEVTMRCQPILGHNTVFWYRQTMMQGLELLAYFRNRAPLDDSGMPKDRFSAEMPDATLATLKIQPSEPRDSAVYFCASGPPDREETQYFGPGTRLLVL.

This clonotype was observed many times. The chain joins TRBV7-9 to TRBJ1-2; a weak D match, TRBD1 (6 bases). This CDR3 contains 12 residues. V lost 2 bases and J 10 bases, leaving 11 bases between the germline ends. Germline V lookup: CDR1 SEHNR, CDR2 FQNEAQ (reference sequence). CDR3 in DNA: TGTGCCAGCAGCTTAACAGGGTTCGACTACACCTTC. Its translation: CASSLTGFDYTF. Using reference TRBV7-9 and TRBJ1-2 for the parts outside the CDR3, the full variable domain is DTGVSQNPRHKITKRGQNVTFRCDPISEHNRLYWYRQTLGQGPEFLTYFQNEAQLEKSRLLSDRFSAERPKGSFSTLEIQRTEQGDSAMYLCASSLTGFDYTFGSGTRLTVV.

This clonotype was recorded a few times. The V call is TRBV10-2, the J call TRBJ2-2; the D call may be TRBD1 or TRBD2 (5 bases each). V was clipped by 8 bases and J by 6 bases, with 10 bases between them. CDR3 size: 12 residues. In germline, CDR1 is WSHSY, CDR2 SAAADI. The chain's CDR3 is CASERGPGELFF. CDR3 sequence (DNA): TGCGCCAGCGAGAGGGGTCCCGGGGAGCTGTTTTTT.

The chain has TRBV30 and TRBJ1-3; D is undetermined. Germline V gene lookup returns CDR1 GTSNPN and CDR2 SVGIG (reference sequence). The CDR3 sequence is 12 residues long. V lost 2 bases and J 4 bases, leaving 6 bases between the germline ends. CDR3 loop: CAWSPGGNTIYF. In DNA, the CDR3 is TGTGCCTGGAGTCCCGGGGGAAACACCATATATTTT.

This clonotype has a count of ten or more. The chain combines TRBV12-3 or TRBV12-4 with TRBJ2-1; 14 nucleotides align to TRBD2. With 1 base clipped from V and 2 bases from J, the junction kept 16 bases outside the gene matches. The CDR3 contains 22 residues. The CDR3 sequence: CASSLGTNDGLAGGSAYNEQFF. The CDR3 bases are TGTGCCAGCAGTTTAGGAACCAACGATGGACTAGCGGGAGGATCGGCCTACAATGAGCAGTTCTTC.

This clonotype appeared many times. The rearrangement joins TRBV19 to TRBJ2-1; D possibly corresponds to TRBD2 (5 bases). The length of the CDR3 is 15 residues. With 6 bases removed from V and 12 bases from J, the gap between germline ends came to 24 bases. Germline lookup yields CDR1 LNHDA and CDR2 SQIVND (reference sequence). The CDR3 nucleotides are TGTGCCAGTAGCCCCGTCATGGACTCGGTAATGAGGCAGTTCTTC. It yields the protein CASSPVMDSVMRQFF. Full variable domain (missing parts from reference TRBV19 and TRBJ2-1): DGGITQSPKYLFRKEGQNVTLSCEQNLNHDAMYWYRQDPGQGLRLIYYSQIVNDFQKGDIAEGYSVSREKKESFPLTVTSAQKNPTAFYLCASSPVMDSVMRQFFGPGTRLTVL.

This clonotype was found a few times. This chain uses TRBV11-2 with TRBJ2-5; no reliable D call. The CDR3 has 12 residues. V lost 4 bases and J lost 2, with 5 bases in between. Per the germline V gene, CDR1 is SGHAT and CDR2 is FQNNGV. CDR3: CASSWVQETQYF. DNA for the CDR3: TGTGCCAGCAGCTGGGTACAAGAGACCCAGTACTTC.

This clonotype was counted at least ten times. The chain carries TRBV20-1 and TRBJ2-7, with 9 bases identical to TRBD2. Losses at the gene ends were 3 bases for V and 5 bases for J; bases not matched to a gene: 5. The germline gives CDR1 DFQATT, CDR2 SNEGSKA (reference sequence). CDR3 length: 13 amino acids. CDR3 nucleotide sequence: TGCAGTGCTAGGCCGCTAGCGGGACACGAGCAGTACTTC. Its translation: CSARPLAGHEQYF.

At least ten counts were recorded for this clonotype. This chain joins TRBV28 and TRBJ2-1; 10 nucleotides line up with TRBD2. V was pared by 10 bases and J by 7 bases, with 7 bases of the junction left unmatched. Germline V gene sequence: CDR1 MDHEN, CDR2 SYDVKM. This CDR3 is built from 13 residues. CDR3 DNA: TGTGCCACCGGGACTAGCGATTCAAATGAGCAGTTCTTC. Translation: CATGTSDSNEQFF.

This clonotype was observed many times. The DNA of the CDR3 is TGCAGCGACGGAGGGGGGCCGGAGACCCAGTACTTC. This codes for CSDGGGPETQYF. V usage is TRBV29-1 and J usage is TRBJ2-5; D possibly matches TRBD1 or TRBD2 (6 bases each). The CDR3 spans 12 residues. V was shortened by 7 bases and J by 5 bases, with 14 bases between the two germline ends. The V gene's germline CDR1 is SQVTM and CDR2 ANQGSEA.

This clonotype was counted at least ten times. The chain joins TRBV20-1 to TRBJ1-2; no firm D call. The CDR3 is made up of 16 amino acids. Germline assignment: CDR1 DFQATT and CDR2 SNEGSKA (reference sequence). The V gene lost 0 bases and the J gene lost 3 bases, with 17 bases spanning the gap. The CDR3 region has the DNA TGCAGTGCTAGAGAGGTTGGGCAGGCGGCCCACTATGGCTACACCTTC. This codes for CSAREVGQAAHYGYTF.

This clonotype was found many times. This chain joins TRBV6-1 and TRBJ1-1; D is uncertain. The CDR3 consists of 14 residues. CDR1 is MNHNS, CDR2 SASEGT, per germline. V was trimmed by 2 bases and J by 1 base, leaving 8 bases between them. As DNA, the CDR3 is TGTGCCAGCAGTGAAACTGAGGCGAACACTGAAGCTTTCTTT. Amino acid sequence: CASSETEANTEAFF.

This clonotype was recorded many times. The CDR3 loop reads CASSYSRYGTGNEQFF. CDR3 in DNA: TGTGCCAGCAGTTACTCGAGATATGGGACAGGGAATGAGCAGTTCTTC. The chain couples TRBV6-5 to TRBJ2-1; 9 bases line up with TRBD1. The CDR3 has 16 amino acids. Germline V lookup: CDR1 MNHEY, CDR2 SVGAGI. V was pared by 0 bases and J by 7 bases, with 7 bases of the junction left unmatched.

This clonotype was picked up a small number of times. The chain employs TRBV2 and TRBJ2-4; D is possibly TRBD1 (6 bases). Trimming pared 8 bases from V and 8 bases from J, leaving 13 bases between. Germline V lookup: CDR1 SNHLY, CDR2 FYNNEI. The CDR3 runs 12 residues. In DNA form, the CDR3 reads TGTGCCAGCTGGGACAAAATCGACATTCAGTACTTC. This codes for CASWDKIDIQYF.

At least ten counts were recorded for this clonotype. This chain uses TRBV24-1 with TRBJ2-3; TRBD1 might be the D (5 bases). This CDR3 is built from 15 residues. V was clipped by 5 bases and J by 2 bases, with 13 bases between them. Germline CDR1 KGHDR, CDR2 SFDVKD. CDR3 in amino acids: CATSGLTATTDTQYF. The CDR3 DNA sequence: TGTGCCACCAGTGGCCTGACAGCCACCACAGATACGCAGTATTTT.